The rows below give T cell receptor beta chains drawn from one sample of a study of post-analysis software for immune sequencing data. TCRdb reprocessed the PCR reads via MiXCR and lists one record per CDR3 protein. The profile shows a few hundred thousand distinct CDR3 sequences, around 37% of them singletons. What was sequenced was blood. The receptors were sampled from a girl aged 5-17 years with multiple sclerosis. CDR3s include the opening cysteine and the closing phenylalanine or tryptophan. D genes are given only for firm matches. Clone size appears in some rows only: once, few, many, or a class for an expanded clone.

d_call: TRBD2
clone_size: once
v_call: TRBV5-1
j_call: TRBJ2-2
cdr3_nt: TGCGCCAGCTCCGCTAGCGGACACACCGGGGAGCTGTTTTTT
cdr3_aa: CASSASGHTGELFF

d_call: -
clone_size: few
v_call: TRBV20-1
j_call: TRBJ1-2
cdr3_nt: TGCAGTGCTAGAGGTGTCAGGGGAAGAGGTGGCTACACCTTC
cdr3_aa: CSARGVRGRGGYTF

d_call: -
clone_size: -
v_call: TRBV9
j_call: TRBJ2-3
cdr3_nt: TGTGCCAGCAGCCCACTGGGGGACACAGATACGCAGTATTTT
cdr3_aa: CASSPLGDTDTQYF

d_call: -
clone_size: few
v_call: TRBV20-1
j_call: TRBJ1-5
cdr3_nt: TGCAGTGCTGCTGGCGAACAGAGCAATCAGCCCCAGCATTTT
cdr3_aa: CSAAGEQSNQPQHF

d_call: -
clone_size: -
v_call: TRBV12-5
j_call: TRBJ1-6
cdr3_nt: TGTGCTAGTGGCCCCCTGGGGGGCAAGACAGCCTACTCCAATTCACCCCTCCACTTT
cdr3_aa: CASGPLGGKTAYSNSPLHF

d_call: -
clone_size: few
v_call: TRBV9
j_call: TRBJ1-2
cdr3_nt: TGTGCCAGCAGCGTCGGACCACAGGGACCCTATGGCTACACCTTC
cdr3_aa: CASSVGPQGPYGYTF

d_call: -
clone_size: few
v_call: TRBV29-1
j_call: TRBJ2-2
cdr3_nt: TGCAGCGTTGGGAGGGTCAACACCGGGGAGCTGTTTTTT
cdr3_aa: CSVGRVNTGELFF

d_call: TRBD1
clone_size: few
v_call: TRBV4-1
j_call: TRBJ1-4
cdr3_nt: TGCGCCAGCACCCCTTCTGGCAGGGGGCTTATTCGAACTAATGAAAAACTGTTTTTT
cdr3_aa: CASTPSGRGLIRTNEKLFF

d_call: -
clone_size: -
v_call: TRBV12-3/TRBV12-4
j_call: TRBJ1-5
cdr3_nt: TGTGCCAGCAGCCCTCAGGGGAGGTCTAGCAATCAGCCCCAGCATTTT
cdr3_aa: CASSPQGRSSNQPQHF

d_call: -
clone_size: -
v_call: TRBV18
j_call: TRBJ1-2
cdr3_nt: TGTGCCAGCTCACCACCGGAAAAGGAAAACTATGGCTACACCTTC
cdr3_aa: CASSPPEKENYGYTF

d_call: TRBD1
clone_size: -
v_call: TRBV5-1
j_call: TRBJ2-7
cdr3_nt: TGCGCCAGCAGCTGGGACAGCAACTACGAGCAGTACTTC
cdr3_aa: CASSWDSNYEQYF

d_call: -
clone_size: -
v_call: TRBV14
j_call: TRBJ2-4
cdr3_nt: TGTGCCAGCAGCCTGGGCCCCCGGGACATTCAGTACTTC
cdr3_aa: CASSLGPRDIQYF

d_call: -
clone_size: few
v_call: TRBV5-6
j_call: TRBJ2-1
cdr3_nt: TGTGCCAGCAGCCCTCGTCCGGACTACAATGAGCAGTTCTTC
cdr3_aa: CASSPRPDYNEQFF

d_call: -
clone_size: many
v_call: TRBV4-2
j_call: TRBJ1-4
cdr3_nt: TGTGCCAGCAGCCGACGAGGGGGTGAGGAAAAACTGTTTTTT
cdr3_aa: CASSRRGGEEKLFF

d_call: -
clone_size: few
v_call: TRBV11-1
j_call: TRBJ1-1
cdr3_nt: TGTGCCAGCAGCCAGGGCATATATGACACTGAAGCTTTCTTT
cdr3_aa: CASSQGIYDTEAFF

d_call: TRBD1
clone_size: few
v_call: TRBV6-2/TRBV6-3
j_call: TRBJ2-1
cdr3_nt: TGTGCCAGCAGACACGACAGGGGGCGCTCCAATGAGCAGTTCTTC
cdr3_aa: CASRHDRGRSNEQFF

d_call: -
clone_size: -
v_call: TRBV7-8
j_call: TRBJ1-5
cdr3_nt: TGTGCCAGCAGTTCCCCCGTTTGGGTGGGGAGCAATCAGCCCCAGCATTTT
cdr3_aa: CASSSPVWVGSNQPQHF

d_call: TRBD1
clone_size: -
v_call: TRBV12-3/TRBV12-4
j_call: TRBJ2-3
cdr3_nt: TGTGCCAGCAGTTTCGATCCCGGGACAGGGGGCAATACGCAGTATTTT
cdr3_aa: CASSFDPGTGGNTQYF

d_call: -
clone_size: -
v_call: TRBV25-1
j_call: TRBJ2-6
cdr3_nt: TGTGCCAGCAGTGATGCTACAGCTGGGGCCAACGTCCTGACTTTC
cdr3_aa: CASSDATAGANVLTF

d_call: TRBD2
clone_size: once
v_call: TRBV5-1
j_call: TRBJ2-3
cdr3_nt: TGCGCCAGCAGCTTGGGGACTATGGCGGGGGGCGAACCCATAAGGGCAGATACGCAGTATTTT
cdr3_aa: CASSLGTMAGGEPIRADTQYF

d_call: TRBD2
clone_size: few
v_call: TRBV7-2
j_call: TRBJ2-7
cdr3_nt: TGTGCCAGCAGACCCACGGGGGGAATGTACGAGCAGTACTTC
cdr3_aa: CASRPTGGMYEQYF

d_call: -
clone_size: few
v_call: TRBV10-2
j_call: TRBJ2-4
cdr3_nt: TGCGCCAGCAGTGCCGATGGGGGCATTCAGTACTTC
cdr3_aa: CASSADGGIQYF

d_call: TRBD2
clone_size: few
v_call: TRBV4-1
j_call: TRBJ2-7
cdr3_nt: TGCGCCAGCAGCCCCGGACTAGCGGGGCCCTCCTACGAGCAGTACTTC
cdr3_aa: CASSPGLAGPSYEQYF

d_call: -
clone_size: -
v_call: TRBV3-1
j_call: TRBJ1-5
cdr3_nt: TGTGCCAGCAGCCCAGGGGTTGGGCGAAATCAGCCCCAGCATTTT
cdr3_aa: CASSPGVGRNQPQHF

d_call: -
clone_size: few
v_call: TRBV7-2
j_call: TRBJ2-3
cdr3_nt: TGTGCCAGCAGCTTAGGGAGCCGCACAGATACGCAGTATTTT
cdr3_aa: CASSLGSRTDTQYF

d_call: -
clone_size: -
v_call: TRBV2
j_call: TRBJ2-1
cdr3_nt: TGTGCCAGCAGTGAAGAACGGCGGGAGCAGTTCTTC
cdr3_aa: CASSEERREQFF

d_call: -
clone_size: -
v_call: TRBV12-3/TRBV12-4
j_call: TRBJ2-7
cdr3_nt: TGTGCCAGCAGTTTTTGGGGTTCGAGCTCCTACGAGCAGTACTTC
cdr3_aa: CASSFWGSSSYEQYF

d_call: TRBD1
clone_size: few
v_call: TRBV7-2
j_call: TRBJ2-7
cdr3_nt: TGTGCCAGCAGCTCCGGACAGGTGCGCGAGCAGTACTTC
cdr3_aa: CASSSGQVREQYF

d_call: -
clone_size: -
v_call: TRBV29-1
j_call: TRBJ2-1
cdr3_nt: TGCAGCGTAGTCCTAGAAGGCTCCTACAATGAGCAGTTCTTC
cdr3_aa: CSVVLEGSYNEQFF